Presented here are 4 T cell receptor beta chains from one specimen sequenced in a study of blood T cells in healthy people across ages. Then a second PCR, running about 7 to 11 cycles, was carried out with a sample-barcoded 5' primer and a J-beta primer mix. Via MiXCR, TCRdb re-called the 5' RACE reads, giving one row per CDR3 protein. The sample shows about 940,000 distinct CDR3 sequences, 40% to 60% of them seen only once. The sequenced sample was blood. The receptors here all came from a man aged 25-45 years in good health.

The sample holds a few counts of this clonotype. A much larger clone is a single base away; this may be a read error. The chain recombines TRBV5-1 with TRBJ2-5, with 9 bases aligning to TRBD1. The J call may be faulty, since TRBJ2-7 better matches the DNA end. This CDR3 region has 14 residues. Germline CDR1 and CDR2: SGHRS and YFSETQ. CDR3 residues: CASSIGTGSYEQYF. In nucleotides, the CDR3 is TGCGCCAGCAGCATCGGGACAGGGTCCTACGAGCAGTACTTC.

The chain carries TRBV6-4 and TRBJ2-2; 12 bases match TRBD1. The CDR3 consists of 15 residues. Germline V CDR1 and CDR2: MRHNA, SNTAGT. The V and J ends lost 5 bases and 6 bases, in that order; junction bases with no gene match: 4. CDR3 sequence: CASSPGQGAPGELFF. CDR3 DNA: TGTGCCAGCAGTCCGGGACAGGGGGCCCCCGGGGAGCTGTTTTTT.

This chain links TRBV29-1 with TRBJ1-2; D gene ambiguous. CDR3 size: 10 residues. Trimming took 2 bases from V and 10 from J, leaving 8 bases between them. In germline, CDR1 is SQVTM, CDR2 ANQGSEA. CDR3 residues: CSVETEDYTF. The CDR3, as DNA: TGCAGCGTTGAAACGGAGGACTACACCTTC.

This clonotype was detected only a few times. The chain is built from TRBV5-1 and TRBJ2-5; tentatively, D is TRBD1 (6 bases). Trimming took off 6 bases at V and 4 bases at J, with 19 bases between the two ends. Germline V lookup: CDR1 SGHRS, CDR2 YFSETQ. There are 15 residues in the CDR3. CDR3 nucleotides: TGCGCCAGCATCCATGGACAGTCGGGGCGAGAGACCCAGTACTTC. Translation gives CASIHGQSGRETQYF.